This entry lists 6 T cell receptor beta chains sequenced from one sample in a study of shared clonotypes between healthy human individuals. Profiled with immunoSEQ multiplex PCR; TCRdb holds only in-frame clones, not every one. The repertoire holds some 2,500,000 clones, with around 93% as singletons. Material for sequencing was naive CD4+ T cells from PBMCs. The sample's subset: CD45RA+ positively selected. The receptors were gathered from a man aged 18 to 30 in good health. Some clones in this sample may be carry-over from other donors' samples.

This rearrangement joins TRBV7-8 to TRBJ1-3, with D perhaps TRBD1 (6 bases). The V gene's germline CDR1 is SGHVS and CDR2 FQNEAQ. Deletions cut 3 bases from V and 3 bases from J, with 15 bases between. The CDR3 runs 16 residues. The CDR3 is CASSFRDRPFGNTIYF. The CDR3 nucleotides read TGTGCCAGCAGCTTTCGCGACAGGCCCTTTGGAAACACCATATATTTT.

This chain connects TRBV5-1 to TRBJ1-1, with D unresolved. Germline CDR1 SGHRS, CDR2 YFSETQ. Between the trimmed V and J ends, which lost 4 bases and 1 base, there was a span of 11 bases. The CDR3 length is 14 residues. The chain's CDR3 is CASSTTLGNTEAFF. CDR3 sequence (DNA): TGCGCCAGCAGCACGACCCTAGGGAACACTGAAGCTTTCTTT.

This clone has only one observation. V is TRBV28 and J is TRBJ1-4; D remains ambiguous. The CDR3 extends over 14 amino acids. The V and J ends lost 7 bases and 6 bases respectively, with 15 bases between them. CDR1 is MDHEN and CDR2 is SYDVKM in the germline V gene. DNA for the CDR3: TGTGCCAGCAATCGACCTCCCTTTGATGAAAAACTGTTTTTT. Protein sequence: CASNRPPFDEKLFF.

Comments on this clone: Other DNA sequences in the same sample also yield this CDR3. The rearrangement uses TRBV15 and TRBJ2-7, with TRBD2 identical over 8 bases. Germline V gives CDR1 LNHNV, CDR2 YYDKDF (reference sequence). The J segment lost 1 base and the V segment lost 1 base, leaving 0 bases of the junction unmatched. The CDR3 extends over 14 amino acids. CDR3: CATSRAGGSYEQYF. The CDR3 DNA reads TGTGCCACCAGCAGAGCGGGAGGGTCCTACGAGCAGTACTTC.

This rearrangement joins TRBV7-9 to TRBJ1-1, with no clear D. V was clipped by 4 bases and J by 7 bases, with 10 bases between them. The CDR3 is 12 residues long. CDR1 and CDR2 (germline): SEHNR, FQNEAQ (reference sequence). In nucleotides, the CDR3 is TGTGCCAGCAGCTCCCGTGGGTTTGAAGCTTTCTTT. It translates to CASSSRGFEAFF.

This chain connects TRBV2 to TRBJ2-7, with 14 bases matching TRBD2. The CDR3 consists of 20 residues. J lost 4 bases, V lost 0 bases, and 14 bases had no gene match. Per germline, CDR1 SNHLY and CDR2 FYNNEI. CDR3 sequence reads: CASSEAVEAGTSGSWYEQYF. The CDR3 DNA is TGTGCCAGCAGTGAAGCGGTGGAAGCCGGGACTAGCGGGAGCTGGTACGAGCAGTACTTC.